Following are 13 T cell receptor beta chains from one sample sequenced in a study of T cell repertoires in aging, cancer and after chemotherapy. Peripheral blood genomic DNA, not sorted cells or RNA, was the template. A mixed TRB-A/B primer pool amplified rearranged TRB by multiplex touch-down PCR. Via MiXCR, TCRdb re-called the multiplex PCR reads, giving one row per CDR3 protein. The repertoire holds 9,400 or so distinct CDR3 sequences, with around 33% as singletons. Input material: blood. The receptors shown here come from a human donor in good health. The donor label of this sample is uncertain.

The chain employs TRBV7-9 and TRBJ1-6; 12 nucleotides align to TRBD1. This CDR3 is 15 amino acids long. With V trimmed by 5 bases and J by 9 bases, 5 bases remained unmatched. CDR1 SEHNR and CDR2 FQNEAQ come from the germline V gene (reference sequence). The CDR3 sequence: CASSQGTGGASPLHF. As DNA, the CDR3 is TGTGCCAGCAGCCAAGGGACAGGGGGCGCTTCACCCCTCCACTTT.

The CDR3 nucleotides are TGTGCCAGCAGCTTGGGAGGCGGGGGGCTCTCCTACGAGCAGTACTTC. Translated, it gives CASSLGGGGLSYEQYF. The chain combines TRBV5-4 with TRBJ2-7; the match to TRBD2 covers 8 bases. Looked up from germline, CDR1 is SGHNT and CDR2 is YYREEE (reference sequence). The CDR3 extends over 16 amino acids. V trimming: 0 bases; J trimming: 0 bases; junction bases outside the gene matches: 5. Supplemented by reference TRBV5-4 and TRBJ2-7, the full variable domain reads ETGVTQSPTHLIKTRGQQVTLRCSSQSGHNTVSWYQQALGQGPQFIFQYYREEENGRGNFPPRFSGLQFPNYSSELNVNALELDDSALYLCASSLGGGGLSYEQYFGPGTRLTVT.

This clonotype is categorized as medium-sized (0.01 to 0.1%). This chain joins TRBV29-1 and TRBJ2-1; 15 positions agree with TRBD2. This CDR3 has 16 residues. The V segment lost 7 bases and the J segment 4 bases; nucleotides outside the gene matches: 8. Germline CDR1 reads SQVTM; CDR2 reads ANQGSEA. The CDR3 DNA is TGCAGCGCCACCGGGACTAGCGGGGGGTCGTACAATGAGCAGTTCTTC. It is translated as CSATGTSGGSYNEQFF.

This clonotype was detected a few times. The rearrangement uses TRBV20-1 and TRBJ1-2; D remains ambiguous. Germline V gene data show CDR1 as DFQATT and CDR2 as SNEGSKA (reference sequence). This CDR3 comprises 14 residues. The V and J ends lost 4 bases and 2 bases respectively, with 14 bases between them. CDR3 region: CSANRVPSNYGYTF. The CDR3 DNA is TGCAGTGCTAACCGCGTCCCTTCAAACTATGGCTACACCTTC.

The rearrangement links TRBV5-1 to TRBJ2-3; 11 bases line up with TRBD2. The CDR3 contains 18 residues. Trimming took 0 bases from V and 0 from J; bases not matched to a gene: 6. CDR1 SGHRS and CDR2 YFSETQ come from the germline V gene. The CDR3 DNA follows: TGCGCCAGCAGCTTGGCGGGACTAGCGGATACTAGCACAGATACGCAGTATTTT. It codes for CASSLAGLADTSTDTQYF.

The CDR3 loop reads CATSASDRAISYNSPLHF. The CDR3 bases are TGTGCCACCAGTGCCTCCGACAGGGCCATTTCCTATAATTCACCCCTCCACTTT. This chain links TRBV24-1 with TRBJ1-6; TRBD1 aligns across 7 bases. Germline V lookup: CDR1 KGHDR, CDR2 SFDVKD. The CDR3 totals 18 residues. V shed 5 bases, J shed 1 base, and the junction held 10 bases outside the gene matches.

This rearrangement joins TRBV18 to TRBJ2-3, with D possibly being TRBD2 (6 bases). The CDR3 sequence is 14 residues long. From germline, CDR1 is KGHSH and CDR2 LQKENI. Deletions cut 4 bases from V and 1 base from J, with 9 bases between. CDR3 nucleotide sequence: TGTGCCAGCTCACTAGGCGGGGGCACAGATACGCAGTATTTT. Its protein is CASSLGGGTDTQYF.

The sample holds a few counts of this clonotype. The chain carries TRBV6-1 and TRBJ2-1; D is unclear. The CDR3 spans 13 residues. V was pared by 4 bases and J by 5 bases, with 9 bases between. Germline CDR1 and CDR2: MNHNS and SASEGT. As DNA, the CDR3 is TGTGCCAGCAGTGTCACTGTAGACAATGAGCAGTTCTTC. Protein sequence: CASSVTVDNEQFF.

This clonotype was detected a few times. V gene TRBV5-1 combines with J gene TRBJ2-3, with D uncertain. The CDR3 length is 16 residues. Germline lookup yields CDR1 SGHRS and CDR2 YFSETQ. V was clipped by 3 bases and J by 4 bases, with 18 bases between them. CDR3 nucleotides: TGCGCCAGCAGCTCCGGGTCTTACCGCGGAGCAGATACGCAGTATTTT. Amino acid sequence: CASSSGSYRGADTQYF.

The rearrangement links TRBV18 to TRBJ1-3, with a weak D call TRBD1 (6 bases). This CDR3 comprises 15 residues. The germline gives CDR1 KGHSH, CDR2 LQKENI. Trimming took off 8 bases at V and 0 bases at J, with 14 bases between the two ends. This CDR3 reads CASRRQGSSGNTIYF. In DNA form, the CDR3 reads TGTGCCAGCCGACGGCAGGGGTCCTCTGGAAACACCATATATTTT.

As for this clonotype: This may be a read error, as it is one base from a much larger clone. This chain uses TRBV6-5 with TRBJ2-3; D is ambiguous. V lost 6 bases to trimming and J lost 0 bases, with 13 bases between them. CDR1 and CDR2 (germline): MNHEY, SVGAGI. The CDR3 length is 15 residues. The CDR3 here is CASSQLTGSTDTQYF. The CDR3 region has the DNA TGTGCCAGCAGCCAACTAACGGGCAGCACAGATACGCAGTATTTT.

Only a few counts were recorded for this clonotype. The chain joins TRBV6-6 to TRBJ1-1; D may be TRBD1 (6 bases). The V end was cut by 6 bases, the J end by 5 bases, with 13 bases between. The CDR3 is made up of 13 amino acids. From germline, CDR1 is MNHNY and CDR2 SVGAGI (reference sequence). The CDR3 here is CASSTWGQTEAFF. Here the CDR3 DNA reads TGTGCCAGCAGCACCTGGGGGCAGACTGAAGCTTTCTTT.

The chain has TRBV5-4 and TRBJ2-5, with 13 bases fitting TRBD2. The CDR3 is 18 amino acids. V lost 4 bases to trimming and J lost 3 bases; unmatched junction nucleotides: 12. Germline-derived CDR1 and CDR2 are SGHNT and YYREEE (reference sequence). CDR3 coding DNA: TGTGCCAGCAGCCCAGGGACTAGCGGGGTTGGGGCCGAAGAGACCCAGTACTTC. Protein: CASSPGTSGVGAEETQYF.